This entry describes one T cell receptor beta chain. Many counts were recorded for this clonotype. Its antigen is still unknown. Base qualities are not at hand, and no much larger clone is one base apart. The data derive from a study of CD8 T cells in ankylosing spondylitis (dated by TCRdb to the late 2010s). Context from the whole study: T cell receptor beta repertoires were profiled in healthy donors and ankylosing spondylitis patients so that disease-linked TCR variants could be found. The full study cohort comprised about 23 ankylosing spondylitis patients and some 110 healthy donors. Peripheral blood samples were taken, and synovial fluid was additionally collected from ankylosing spondylitis patients. Study-wide conclusions, independent of this receptor: The disease-linked clones were reported to be significantly enriched in matched synovial fluid samples from ankylosing spondylitis patients. Blood from ankylosing spondylitis patients appeared to be characterized by a TCR beta motif made up of under ten highly homologous amino acid variants. The disease-linked clones showed a CD8+ phenotype and occurred at relatively low frequencies in peripheral blood. Some motif variants had previously been reported in the synovial fluid and blood of reactive arthritis patients, which suggests shared mechanisms of disease initiation.

Instrument used: Illumina HiSeq 2500. Quantitative 5'-RACE with molecular barcodes was used to prepare TCR beta libraries. The original pipeline was this. A new computational method based on a probabilistic model of VDJ rearrangement was used to identify disease-linked TCR variants. TCRdb redid the processing of the public reads, applying fastp at Q25 and MiXCR, and retained in-frame beta chains. Rows with a matching CDR3 protein are joined into one entry that keeps the most common DNA and genes. These V and J calls derive from TCRdb rather than the authors' analysis. In this sample the table shows 80,000 to 100,000 distinct CDR3 sequences, 8.8% of which occur a single time. The ten top clones hold approximately 4.8% of the sample. The CDR3 holds 16 amino acids from the cysteine to the phenylalanine. Just the 48-base CDR3 DNA is kept, in frame starting at base 1. V ends up 3 bases short and J 2 bases short, with an unmatched junction base count of 6. In the germline V gene, CDR1 corresponds to MNHEY and CDR2 to SVGAGI.

Sequencing used blood, either unsorted or a sorted T cell fraction (not recorded which). Rearrangement joined TRBV6-5 to TRBJ2-5; TRBD2 matches 10 bases in the middle. The sequence was collected from a male donor with ankylosing spondylitis or in good health (not recorded which). The CDR3 region reads CASSYPSGGRQETQYF. The base sequence is TGTGCCAGCAGTTATCCTAGCGGGGGCCGACAAGAGACCCAGTACTTC.